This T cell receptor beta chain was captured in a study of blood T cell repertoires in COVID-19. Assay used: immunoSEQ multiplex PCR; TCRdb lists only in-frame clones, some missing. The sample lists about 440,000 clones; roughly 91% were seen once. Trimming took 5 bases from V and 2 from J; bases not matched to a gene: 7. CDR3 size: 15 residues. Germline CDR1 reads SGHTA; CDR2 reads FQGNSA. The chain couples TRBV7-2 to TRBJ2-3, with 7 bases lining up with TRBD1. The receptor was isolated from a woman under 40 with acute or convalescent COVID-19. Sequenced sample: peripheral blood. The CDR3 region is CASSDTTGNTDTQYF. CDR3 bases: TGTGCCAGCAGCGACACGACAGGGAACACAGATACGCAGTATTTT.